Below are 19 T cell receptor beta chains sequenced from a single sample in a study of T cell repertoires in cytomegalovirus infection. TCRdb independently ran MiXCR on the reads; one entry per CDR3 protein. The sample has 110,000 to 150,000 distinct CDR3 sequences, about 31% seen once. These receptors are not linked to any known antigen. The material sequenced was CD8+ T cells from cultured PBMCs, taken from culture after CMV antigen stimulation. The receptors come from a human donor in good health (CMV status not recorded). Some clones in this sample may be carry-over from other donors' samples.

This clonotype was seen more than once but under ten times. V usage is TRBV27 and J usage is TRBJ2-1; no definite D call. The CDR3 consists of 15 residues. CDR1 MNHEY and CDR2 SMNVEV come from the germline V gene (reference sequence). Trimming removed 2 bases from V and 0 bases from J, with 8 bases in between. CDR3 nucleotides: TGTGCCAGCAGTTTAACGGCGAGCTCCTACAATGAGCAGTTCTTC. Protein sequence: CASSLTASSYNEQFF.

This clonotype showed up just a few times. The CDR3 nucleotides read TGTGCCAGTACCGCGCTACCGGACCCCGATCAGCCCCAGCATTTT. Protein sequence: CASTALPDPDQPQHF. The chain uses TRBV19 and TRBJ1-5; D is unresolved. V was cut by 7 bases and J by 5 bases, with 18 bases left in between. The germline CDR1 and CDR2 sequences are LNHDA and SQIVND (reference sequence). The CDR3 is 15 amino acids.

V usage is TRBV5-5 and J usage is TRBJ2-3; D ambiguous. Germline CDR1 reads SGHKS; CDR2 reads YYEKEE (reference sequence). V lost 4 bases to trimming and J lost 3 bases, with 15 bases between them. The CDR3 extends over 15 amino acids. As DNA, the CDR3 is TGTGCCAGCAGCCTTAGCCCCGGGTGGACAGATACGCAGTATTTT. Its translation: CASSLSPGWTDTQYF.

This rearrangement joins TRBV28 to TRBJ1-1; TRBD1 matches 7 bases. CDR1 MDHEN and CDR2 SYDVKM come from the germline V gene. V lost 7 bases to trimming and J lost 1 base; unmatched junction nucleotides: 6. The CDR3 is 14 amino acids. CDR3 amino acids: CASTLGQPNTEAFF. The DNA of the CDR3 is TGTGCCAGCACCTTGGGACAGCCGAACACTGAAGCTTTCTTT.

This clonotype has only one observation. The J gene is TRBJ1-5, the V gene TRBV28; perhaps TRBD1 as D (6 bases). Trimming removed 11 bases from V and 6 bases from J, with 20 bases in between. CDR1 and CDR2 (germline): MDHEN, SYDVKM. The CDR3 covers 14 residues. The CDR3 DNA reads as TGTGCCGCCAACAACCCCAGGGGTAGTCAGCCCCAGCATTTT. This encodes CAANNPRGSQPQHF.

This sequence joins TRBV28 and TRBJ2-3, with D perhaps TRBD1 (6 bases). The ends were cut back, 8 bases at V and 5 bases at J, with 23 bases in the middle. Germline V gives CDR1 MDHEN, CDR2 SYDVKM. This CDR3 region has 16 residues. CDR3 nucleotides: TGTGCCAGCCCTTCCCCTACAGGGCCCCCCGGAGATACGCAGTATTTT. Translation: CASPSPTGPPGDTQYF. The full variable domain, completed using reference TRBV28 and TRBJ2-3, is DVKVTQSSRYLVKRTGEKVFLECVQDMDHENMFWYRQDPGLGLRLIYFSYDVKMKEKGDIPEGYSVSREKKERFSLILESASTNQTSMYLCASPSPTGPPGDTQYFGPGTRLTVL.

This clonotype showed up many times. This chain links TRBV11-2 with TRBJ2-7; TRBD1 or TRBD2 may be the D gene (6 bases each). CDR1 SGHAT and CDR2 FQNNGV come from the germline V gene. Between the trimmed V and J ends, which lost 3 bases and 5 bases, there was a span of 17 bases. The CDR3 covers 15 residues. The CDR3 is CASSFWGAERDEQYF. The CDR3 nucleotides read TGTGCCAGCAGCTTTTGGGGGGCAGAGCGGGACGAGCAGTACTTC.

The chain has TRBV5-6 and TRBJ2-1; 7 nucleotides match TRBD2. This CDR3 region has 17 residues. Germline CDR1 is SGHDT and CDR2 is YYEEEE. V lost 0 bases, J lost 5 bases, and 11 bases stayed unmatched. CDR3 DNA: TGTGCCAGCAGCTTGGGGGCGAGTCTAGCGGCTCACAATGAGCAGTTCTTC. Amino acid sequence: CASSLGASLAAHNEQFF.

The chain has TRBV11-1 and TRBJ1-2; D uncertain. V dropped 6 bases and J dropped 8 bases, with 19 bases sitting between them. Germline assignment: CDR1 SGHAT and CDR2 FQDESV (reference sequence). The CDR3 totals 14 residues. The CDR3 bases are TGTGCCAGCAGTTCCGGGTCTCCTCGCGAGGGCTACACCTTC. Its translation is CASSSGSPREGYTF. Supplemented by reference TRBV11-1 and TRBJ1-2, the full variable domain reads EAEVAQSPRYKITEKSQAVAFWCDPISGHATLYWYRQILGQGPELLVQFQDESVVDDSQLPKDRFSAERLKGVDSTLKIQPAELGDSAMYLCASSSGSPREGYTFGSGTRLTVV.

The rearrangement joins TRBV28 to TRBJ1-6, with D perhaps matching TRBD1 (5 bases). CDR3 size: 16 residues. Trimming shortened V by 6 bases and J by 0 bases, and 12 bases separated the two germline ends. Germline CDR1 is MDHEN and CDR2 is SYDVKM. The CDR3 DNA is TGTGCCAGCAGATTGGACAAGAGCTCCTATAATTCACCCCTCCACTTT. As protein: CASRLDKSSYNSPLHF.

The rearrangement links TRBV12-3 or TRBV12-4 to TRBJ2-2, with D perhaps matching TRBD1 (6 bases). The CDR3 is 13 residues long. Trimming shortened V by 6 bases and J by 3 bases, and 8 bases separated the two germline ends. The CDR3 DNA sequence: TGTGCCAGCAGACAGGGTCACACCGGGGAGCTGTTTTTT. As protein: CASRQGHTGELFF.

This clonotype was seen only a few times. DNA for the CDR3: TGTGCCAGCAGCCGCAATGAGGAGGAGCAGTACTTC. Translating gives CASSRNEEEQYF. This chain joins TRBV7-8 and TRBJ2-7; the D is unclear. Trimming cost V 5 bases and J 7 bases, with 12 bases left between them. Germline V CDR1 and CDR2: SGHVS, FQNEAQ. CDR3 size: 12 residues. The variable domain in full, completed from reference TRBV7-8 and TRBJ2-7, reads GAGVSQSPRYKVAKRGQDVALRCDPISGHVSLFWYQQALGQGPEFLTYFQNEAQLDKSGLPSDRFFAERPEGSVSTLKIQRTQQEDSAVYLCASSRNEEEQYFGPGTRLTVT.

The V gene is TRBV6-6, the J gene TRBJ2-3; 11 positions match TRBD2. This CDR3 has 14 residues. Germline V gene sequence: CDR1 MNHNY, CDR2 SVGAGI (reference sequence). V trimming: 11 bases; J trimming: 5 bases; junction bases outside the gene matches: 9. CDR3 loop: CAGQTSGDGDTQYF. The DNA for the CDR3 is TGTGCCGGACAGACTAGCGGGGACGGAGATACGCAGTATTTT.

This chain links TRBV4-1 with TRBJ1-2, with TRBD1 as a possible D gene (5 bases). Germline values: CDR1 MGHRA, CDR2 YSYEKL. The V end was cut by 0 bases, the J end by 1 base, with 18 bases between. The CDR3 loop spans 18 amino acids. The CDR3 DNA reads TGCGCCAGCAGCCAAGACCAGGGTGGGACCGGTTATAACTATGGCTACACCTTC. Its translation: CASSQDQGGTGYNYGYTF.

This rearrangement joins TRBV19 to TRBJ1-2; 10 positions match TRBD1. Germline V CDR1 and CDR2: LNHDA, SQIVND (reference sequence). V dropped 6 bases and J dropped 4; count of bases not matched to a gene: 5. CDR3 length: 14 amino acids. CDR3 coding DNA: TGTGCCAGTAGGGGACAGGGGATAACCTATGGCTACACCTTC. Residues: CASRGQGITYGYTF.

This clonotype was recorded at least ten times. This rearrangement joins TRBV11-2 to TRBJ2-3; D may correspond to TRBD1 or TRBD2 (6 bases each). The germline CDR1 and CDR2 sequences are SGHAT and FQNNGV. V lost 1 base and J 5 bases, leaving 16 bases between the germline ends. CDR3 length equals 16 residues. DNA of the CDR3: TGTGCCAGCAGCTTAGTCTTCCCGGGGGCGGGAGATACGCAGTATTTT. It encodes CASSLVFPGAGDTQYF.

The chain links TRBV27 to TRBJ2-5; the D gene could be TRBD1 or TRBD2 (5 bases each). V lost 5 bases to trimming and J lost 1 base, with 14 bases between them. The CDR3 length is 15 residues. In germline, CDR1 is MNHEY, CDR2 SMNVEV (reference sequence). This chain's CDR3 is CASSPFEGFQETQYF. The CDR3 DNA reads TGTGCCAGCAGTCCTTTCGAGGGGTTCCAAGAGACCCAGTACTTC.

This clonotype was observed at least ten times. This chain joins TRBV7-2 and TRBJ2-5, with 9 bases fitting TRBD2. Per the germline V gene, CDR1 is SGHTA and CDR2 is FQGNSA. Trimming took 3 bases from V and 2 from J; bases not matched to a gene: 1. This CDR3 is built from 14 residues. In DNA, the CDR3 is TGTGCCAGCAGCTTGCTAGCGGGGCAAGAGACCCAGTACTTC. Translated, it gives CASSLLAGQETQYF.

The table lists this clonotype with a few counts. CDR3 sequence reads: CASSSTTRAYEQYF. Written as DNA, the CDR3 is TGTGCCAGCAGCTCAACGACACGTGCCTACGAGCAGTACTTC. This chain uses TRBV7-2 with TRBJ2-7; D call uncertain. Germline V gives CDR1 SGHTA, CDR2 FQGNSA. V was pared by 4 bases and J by 2 bases, with 12 bases between. The CDR3 runs 14 residues.